The 4 T cell receptor beta chains presented below share a single source sample, sequenced in a study of T cell responses to AZD1222 COVID-19 vaccine. Measured with immunoSEQ multiplex PCR; TCRdb has only the in-frame clones, and not every one. Of around 80,000 clones in the sample, roughly 85% were seen once. Material: peripheral blood, obtained 28 days after the second AZD1222 dose. These receptor sequences come from an adult who received the AZD1222 COVID-19 vaccine.

The V gene is TRBV20-1, the J gene TRBJ2-5, with D possibly matching TRBD2 (5 bases). From germline, CDR1 is DFQATT and CDR2 SNEGSKA (reference sequence). Trimming removed 7 bases from V and 5 bases from J, with 8 bases in between. The CDR3 runs 10 residues. The CDR3 protein is CSGEGETQYF. CDR3 coding DNA: TGCAGTGGTGAGGGTGAGACCCAGTACTTC.

This sequence joins TRBV21-1 and TRBJ1-3; the table's D call TRBD1 went unverified against the DNA. TRBV21-1 is described as a pseudogene. The CDR3 loop spans 18 amino acids. CDR3 amino acids: CASSPQGEGLPSGNTIYF. As DNA, the CDR3 is TGTGCCAGCAGCCCACAGGGGGAAGGATTACCCTCTGGAAACACCATATATTTT.

Comments on this clone: Other nucleotide sequences in the sample specify the same CDR3. The chain links TRBV19 to TRBJ2-6; possibly TRBD1 for D (5 bases). CDR3 length: 16 residues. The V and J ends lost 2 bases and 0 bases respectively, with 8 bases between them. The germline CDR1 and CDR2 sequences are LNHDA and SQIVND (reference sequence). The CDR3 loop reads CASSIRQPSGANVLTF. The DNA for the CDR3 is TGTGCCAGTAGTATAAGACAGCCCTCTGGGGCCAACGTCCTGACTTTC.

The V gene is TRBV4-2, the J gene TRBJ2-1; TRBD2 matches 8 bases. The ends lost 0 bases at V and 1 base at J; junction bases unmatched: 5. This CDR3 has 17 amino acids. The germline V gene encodes CDR1 LGHNA and CDR2 YNFKEQ. The CDR3, as DNA: TGTGCCAGCAGCCAAGATGTTAGCGGGGTGTCCTACAATGAGCAGTTCTTC. Protein: CASSQDVSGVSYNEQFF.